Presented here are 4 T cell receptor beta chains from one specimen sequenced in a study of shared clonotypes between healthy human individuals. The assay was immunoSEQ multiplex PCR, and TCRdb's table has in-frame clones only and misses some. Counted here are more than 550,000 clones, around 90% occurring once; the ten biggest clones make up about 33%. The material sequenced was memory CD8+ T cells from PBMCs. Subset noted: CD45RO+ cells pooled with CCR7-negative TemRA cells. The receptors were sampled from a man between 18 and 29 years old in good health. Some clones in this sample may be carry-over from other donors' samples.

The rearrangement uses TRBV6-5 and TRBJ1-2, with 9 bases identical to TRBD1. The CDR3 sequence is 14 residues long. Trimming removed 5 bases from V and 2 bases from J; junction bases left unmatched: 3. Per the germline V gene, CDR1 is MNHEY and CDR2 is SVGAGI. CDR3 protein: CASSPGQGNYGYTF. The CDR3 nucleotides read TGTGCCAGCAGTCCGGGACAGGGAAACTATGGCTACACCTTC.

V gene TRBV7-8 combines with J gene TRBJ2-7; D gene uncertain. Germline V gene sequence: CDR1 SGHVS, CDR2 FQNEAQ. The CDR3 contains 11 residues. The V end was cut by 4 bases, the J end by 5 bases, with 6 bases between. CDR3 sequence reads: CASSSGNEQYF. The CDR3 coding sequence is TGTGCCAGCAGCTCTGGCAACGAGCAGTACTTC.

The chain uses TRBV19 and TRBJ2-6; D is unresolved. Deletions cut 0 bases from V and 3 bases from J, with 9 bases between. The CDR3 consists of 16 residues. Germline V lookup: CDR1 LNHDA, CDR2 SQIVND (reference sequence). The CDR3 bases are TGTGCCAGTAGTATAGATCTTTCAGGTGGGGCCAACGTCCTGACTTTC. Translating it yields CASSIDLSGGANVLTF.

This clone was recorded once. The CDR3: CASSQATAGVGYEQYF. CDR3 DNA: TGTGCCAGCAGCCAAGCAACGGCAGGGGTGGGCTACGAGCAGTACTTC. The V and J genes are TRBV4-2 and TRBJ2-5; a weak D match, TRBD1 (6 bases). The end of the DNA aligns better with TRBJ2-7, so the J call may be wrong. CDR1 is LGHNA and CDR2 is YNFKEQ in the germline V gene. The CDR3 is 16 residues long.